A single sample is the source of the 18 T cell receptor beta chains below, sequenced in a study of CD8+CD57+ T cells in acquired aplastic anemia. Using genomic DNA as the template, TCR beta VDJ and CDR3 profiling was carried out. TCRdb processed the reads anew with MiXCR; each CDR3 protein has one entry. The sample carries some 200,000 distinct CDR3 sequences, about 60% recorded once. Patients selected for sequencing had displayed CD8+CD57+ cell expansion by flow cytometry. The sequenced material came from sorted CD4+, CD8+, or CD8+CD57+ T cells (not recorded which) from PBMCs. These receptors all come from a human donor with aplastic anemia.

CDR3 in amino acids: CASSQSGLRYGYTF. The CDR3, as DNA: TGTGCCAGCAGCCAAAGCGGACTGAGATATGGCTACACCTTC. The rearrangement links TRBV14 to TRBJ1-2; D is uncertain. The CDR3 sequence is 14 residues long. The V gene lost 2 bases and the J gene lost 5 bases, with 12 bases spanning the gap. CDR1 and CDR2 from the germline V gene are SGHDN and FVKESK.

The chain employs TRBV2 and TRBJ2-7; 10 bases line up with TRBD2. J lost 2 bases, V lost 9 bases, and 4 bases had no gene match. CDR1 SNHLY and CDR2 FYNNEI come from the germline V gene. This CDR3 spans 13 amino acids. CDR3 region: CASTSGTTYEQYF. The CDR3 DNA is TGTGCCAGTACTAGCGGGACAACCTACGAGCAGTACTTC.

Turning to this clonotype: Since the CDR3 does not end with the conserved phenylalanine or tryptophan, this likely comes from a read error. V and J are TRBV10-1 and TRBJ1-6; D is unclear. The V gene's germline CDR1 is WNHNN and CDR2 SYGVQD (reference sequence). Trimming took off 2 bases at V and 0 bases at J, with 5 bases between the two ends. The CDR3 runs 15 residues. The DNA of the CDR3 is TGCGCCAGCAGTGAGAGGAGCTCCTATAATTCACCCCTCCACTCT. Its protein product is CASSERSSYNSPLHS.

This clonotype was seen a handful of times. The chain links TRBV5-1 to TRBJ1-1; no clear D gene. CDR1 and CDR2 from the germline V gene are SGHRS and YFSETQ. V gave up 4 bases and J gave up 7 bases, with 17 bases separating them. CDR3 size: 14 residues. CDR3 amino acids: CASSLDQTAFEAFF. Written as DNA, the CDR3 is TGCGCCAGCAGCCTCGATCAGACTGCATTTGAAGCTTTCTTT.

Points on this clonotype: This clone may be a read error of a much larger clone one base away. The chain couples TRBV20-1 to TRBJ2-7; unclear D gene. The CDR3 has 15 amino acids. The germline CDR1 and CDR2 sequences are DFQATT and SNEGSKA (reference sequence). V dropped 1 base and J dropped 6 bases, with 19 bases sitting between them. CDR3 coding DNA: TGCAGTGCTAGAGCAACGGACCGACCTACCGGCGAGCAGTACTTC. It yields the protein CSARATDRPTGEQYF.

This clonotype appeared a few times. This chain joins TRBV19 and TRBJ1-1; D perhaps matches TRBD1 (6 bases). Between the trimmed V and J ends, which lost 3 bases and 0 bases, there was a span of 14 bases. This CDR3 has 16 amino acids. The V gene's germline CDR1 is LNHDA and CDR2 SQIVND (reference sequence). DNA for the CDR3: TGTGCCAGTAGTATCACCTACAGGGACATGAACACTGAAGCTTTCTTT. Translated, it gives CASSITYRDMNTEAFF. Full variable domain (rest looked up from reference TRBV19 and TRBJ1-1): DGGITQSPKYLFRKEGQNVTLSCEQNLNHDAMYWYRQDPGQGLRLIYYSQIVNDFQKGDIAEGYSVSREKKESFPLTVTSAQKNPTAFYLCASSITYRDMNTEAFFGQGTRLTVV.

This chain links TRBV20-1 with TRBJ2-3; D might be TRBD2 (6 bases). With 6 bases removed from V and 1 base from J, the gap between germline ends came to 17 bases. CDR1 and CDR2 (germline): DFQATT, SNEGSKA (reference sequence). CDR3 length: 15 amino acids. CDR3 loop: CSAAVRASGTDTQYF. The CDR3 nucleotides read TGCAGTGCCGCCGTCCGGGCTAGCGGCACAGATACGCAGTATTTT.

This clonotype was seen only a few times. The chain couples TRBV2 to TRBJ2-7, with D unresolved. Germline values: CDR1 SNHLY, CDR2 FYNNEI. This CDR3 comprises 13 residues. Trimming stripped 7 bases from V and 0 bases from J, with 10 bases between. This CDR3 reads CASTDLPSYEQYF. The CDR3 DNA is TGTGCCAGCACCGACCTGCCCTCCTACGAGCAGTACTTC.

The CDR3 DNA is TGTGCCAGCAGCCAAGAGGCAGATAATTCACCCCTCCACTTT. Amino acids: CASSQEADNSPLHF. V usage is TRBV14 and J usage is TRBJ1-6; D not resolved. CDR1 is SGHDN, CDR2 FVKESK, per germline. The V and J ends lost 0 bases and 5 bases respectively, with 5 bases between them. This CDR3 has 14 amino acids.

This chain uses TRBV6-4 with TRBJ1-6; tentative D call: TRBD1 (5 bases). This CDR3 spans 15 amino acids. Germline V gene sequence: CDR1 MRHNA, CDR2 SNTAGT. V lost 2 bases to trimming and J lost 10 bases, with 15 bases between them. CDR3 protein: CASSDNEGSQSPLHF. The CDR3 DNA is TGTGCCAGCAGTGACAATGAGGGGTCCCAATCACCCCTCCACTTT.

This clonotype occurred many times. This chain links TRBV13 with TRBJ1-1; perhaps TRBD1 as D (6 bases). Trimming removed 2 bases from V and 6 bases from J, with 19 bases in between. Germline values: CDR1 PRHDT, CDR2 FYEKMQ (reference sequence). This CDR3 has 16 residues. CDR3 coding DNA: TGTGCCAGCAGCTTATCGTTGGGGGGCTCGATGGCTGAAGCTTTCTTT. Its translation is CASSLSLGGSMAEAFF.

J is TRBJ2-7 and V is TRBV7-2; 9 bases map to TRBD1. Trimming took 9 bases from V and 1 from J; bases not matched to a gene: 10. Germline V gene lookup returns CDR1 SGHTA and CDR2 FQGNSA. The CDR3 totals 15 residues. Here the CDR3 reads CASSTLGTGSYEQYF. CDR3 nucleotides: TGTGCCAGTAGTACCCTCGGGACAGGGTCCTACGAGCAGTACTTC. The complete variable domain, with remaining parts taken from reference TRBV7-2 and TRBJ2-7, reads GAGVSQSPSNKVTEKGKDVELRCDPISGHTALYWYRQSLGQGLEFLIYFQGNSAPDKSGLPSDRFSAERTGGSVSTLTIQRTQQEDSAVYLCASSTLGTGSYEQYFGPGTRLTVT.

This clonotype has only one observation. The chain employs TRBV20-1 and TRBJ2-1; 11 bases are a match to TRBD2. Germline CDR1 is DFQATT and CDR2 is SNEGSKA (reference sequence). CDR3 length: 13 residues. DNA for the CDR3: TGCAGGGCGACTAGCGGGGCCTACAATGAGCAGTTCTTC. This sequence encodes CRATSGAYNEQFF.

This clonotype occurred once. The rearrangement joins TRBV7-3 to TRBJ1-2; unclear D gene. Trimming shortened V by 2 bases and J by 0 bases, and 13 bases separated the two germline ends. CDR1 and CDR2 from the germline V gene are SGHTA and FQGTGA. The CDR3 has 16 residues. The CDR3 is CASSLDGNTTNYGYTF. The CDR3 DNA sequence: TGTGCCAGCAGCTTAGACGGGAACACCACTAACTATGGCTACACCTTC.

The chain has TRBV29-1 and TRBJ1-1; D might be TRBD1 (5 bases). The V end was cut by 3 bases, the J end by 5 bases, with 16 bases between. Germline CDR1 reads SQVTM; CDR2 reads ANQGSEA. CDR3 size: 14 residues. CDR3 in amino acids: CSVDSQGRMTEAFF. In DNA form, the CDR3 reads TGCAGCGTTGATTCCCAGGGAAGAATGACTGAAGCTTTCTTT.

The chain has TRBV2 and TRBJ2-7; D remains ambiguous. The CDR3 sequence is 14 residues long. The germline V gene encodes CDR1 SNHLY and CDR2 FYNNEI. V dropped 3 bases and J dropped 3 bases, with 12 bases sitting between them. The chain's CDR3 is CASSDLRKGYEQYF. Here the CDR3 DNA reads TGTGCCAGCAGTGACCTTAGAAAGGGCTACGAGCAGTACTTC.

In this sample, this clonotype turned up a few times. The chain links TRBV24-1 to TRBJ2-5, with D perhaps matching TRBD2 (6 bases). Trimming pared 3 bases from V and 4 bases from J, leaving 20 bases between. Germline V CDR1 and CDR2: KGHDR, SFDVKD. This CDR3 has 17 residues. The CDR3 region has the DNA TGTGCCACCAGTGATCGCCCGTGGAGGGTCGGTGGAGAGACCCAGTACTTC. Translation gives CATSDRPWRVGGETQYF.

This chain uses TRBV7-9 with TRBJ1-6; D remains unclear. Germline V CDR1 and CDR2: SEHNR, FQNEAQ (reference sequence). The CDR3 extends over 12 amino acids. Trimming removed 4 bases at V and 8 bases at J, with 6 bases between. The CDR3 sequence: CASSSNYSPLHF. As DNA, the CDR3 is TGTGCCAGCAGCTCAAACTATTCACCCCTCCACTTT.